These 27 T cell receptor beta chains share one sample of origin, sequenced in a study of regulatory T cells in long-lasting Graves disease. Researchers made TCR beta libraries by using iRepertoire HTBI primers and running Arm-PCR on CDR3 regions. TCRdb fed the multiplex PCR reads into MiXCR, producing one record per CDR3 protein. The sample lists 360,000 or so distinct CDR3 sequences, around 15% occurring once. The time point was: newly diagnosed GD, antithyroid drugs for less than 3 months. PBMCs provided the RNA from which the TCR library was made. This sample also belongs to another study, concerning T cells in Graves' hyperthyroidism and ophthalmopathy.

The sequences come from peripheral blood mononuclear cells (PBMCs), collected at new diagnosis, from a patient treated with antithyroid drugs. The receptors stem from a woman under 30 with Graves disease.

This clonotype appeared many times. The chain recombines TRBV20-1 with TRBJ2-7; D gene ambiguous. V lost 3 bases, J lost 6 bases, and 9 bases lay in between. Germline lookup yields CDR1 DFQATT and CDR2 SNEGSKA (reference sequence). CDR3 length equals 11 residues. This CDR3 is CSASFMSEQYF. The CDR3 nucleotides read TGCAGTGCTAGTTTCATGAGCGAGCAGTACTTC.

This clonotype appeared a few times. This may stem from a read error, because a much larger clone lies one nucleotide away. The gene calls are TRBV5-1 and TRBJ1-1; perhaps TRBD1 as D (5 bases). Trimming removed 4 bases from V and 4 bases from J, with 17 bases in between. Looked up from germline, CDR1 is SGHRS and CDR2 is YFSETQ. CDR3 length: 15 amino acids. DNA of the CDR3: TGCGCCAGCAGCCCCTGGGACGCGATGAGCACTGAAGCTTTCTTT. Translating gives CASSPWDAMSTEAFF.

This clonotype was detected once. CDR3: CASSPPGSLGSGANVLTF. DNA for the CDR3: TGTGCCAGCAGTCCCCCGGGGTCCCTGGGATCTGGGGCCAACGTCCTGACTTTC. The chain carries TRBV28 and TRBJ2-6; D is perhaps TRBD2 (5 bases). Germline values: CDR1 MDHEN, CDR2 SYDVKM. Between the trimmed V and J ends, which lost 5 bases and 1 base, there was a span of 18 bases. The CDR3 totals 18 residues.

This clonotype was found many times. This sequence joins TRBV5-1 and TRBJ2-5; perhaps TRBD2 as D (5 bases). CDR3 length: 18 residues. CDR1 is SGHRS and CDR2 is YFSETQ in the germline V gene. Trimming removed 0 bases from V and 0 bases from J, with 18 bases in between. The CDR3 nucleotides are TGCGCCAGCAGCTTGGCCGGGATAGGTGTATTGTACCAAGAGACCCAGTACTTC. Translation: CASSLAGIGVLYQETQYF.

This clonotype was counted many times. The V call is TRBV20-1, the J call TRBJ2-1; 7 positions match TRBD2. The CDR3 consists of 11 residues. The V and J ends lost 6 bases and 14 bases, in that order; junction bases with no gene match: 10. Germline V gene data show CDR1 as DFQATT and CDR2 as SNEGSKA (reference sequence). The CDR3 nucleotides are TGCAGTGCCGGGGGGACTACCTCGAAGTTCTTC. Its protein product is CSAGGTTSKFF.

The CDR3: CASGQGITYEQYF. The CDR3 coding sequence is TGTGCCAGTGGACAGGGGATCACCTACGAGCAGTACTTC. The rearrangement joins TRBV2 to TRBJ2-7; 9 nucleotides match TRBD1. CDR1 and CDR2 from the germline V gene are SNHLY and FYNNEI. The CDR3 has 13 residues. Losses at the gene ends were 9 bases for V and 2 bases for J; bases not matched to a gene: 5.

At least ten counts were recorded for this clonotype. This chain links TRBV28 with TRBJ1-5; the match to TRBD1 covers 12 bases. V was clipped by 4 bases and J by 4 bases; unmatched bases: 5. The germline CDR1 and CDR2 sequences are MDHEN and SYDVKM. The CDR3 is made up of 16 amino acids. The CDR3 is CASSSGGQGANQPQHF. The CDR3 DNA follows: TGTGCCAGCAGTTCGGGGGGACAGGGGGCGAATCAGCCCCAGCATTTT.

The CDR3, as DNA: TGCGCCAGCAGCTTGGTGGGTAGGGGAAAAGAGACAACAAACTACGAGCAGTACTTC. It translates to CASSLVGRGKETTNYEQYF. J is TRBJ2-7 and V is TRBV5-1, with D maybe TRBD1 (5 bases). The CDR3 loop spans 19 amino acids. Germline V gene lookup returns CDR1 SGHRS and CDR2 YFSETQ. Between the trimmed V and J ends, which lost 0 bases and 3 bases, there was a span of 25 bases. Together with reference TRBV5-1 and TRBJ2-7, the CDR3 gives the full variable domain: KAGVTQTPRYLIKTRGQQVTLSCSPISGHRSVSWYQQTPGQGLQFLFEYFSETQRNKGNFPGRFSGRQFSNSRSEMNVSTLELGDSALYLCASSLVGRGKETTNYEQYFGPGTRLTVT.

On this clonotype: The junction does not match germline at one end; this may be a read error. V and J are TRBV28 and TRBJ1-1; no clear D. This CDR3 is built from 14 residues. Germline CDR1 reads MDHEN; CDR2 reads SYDVKM. The CDR3 spells CSSRLNIRNTETFF. For the CDR3, the DNA is TGTTCCAGCCGCTTAAACATCAGGAACACCGAAACTTTCTTT.

This clonotype was counted ten times or more. The chain links TRBV27 to TRBJ2-1; 11 nucleotides match TRBD2. The V gene end was trimmed by 2 bases and the J gene end by 7 bases; junction bases not matched to a gene: 10. The germline gives CDR1 MNHEY, CDR2 SMNVEV (reference sequence). The CDR3 runs to 17 residues. This CDR3 reads CASSLRGRASGRNEQFF. The CDR3 DNA reads as TGTGCCAGCAGTTTAAGAGGTCGGGCTAGCGGGAGGAATGAGCAGTTCTTC.

As regards this clonotype: With a much larger clone just one base away, this may be a read error. The rearrangement uses TRBV20-1 and TRBJ2-6; 7 nucleotides line up with TRBD1. This CDR3 region has 15 residues. Germline V gives CDR1 DFQATT, CDR2 SNEGSKA (reference sequence). CDR3 sequence: CSADLGGSGADVLTF. The CDR3 DNA reads as TGCAGTGCGGACCTAGGGGGCTCTGGGGCCGACGTCCTGACTTTC.

This clonotype appeared many times. This chain links TRBV24-1 with TRBJ2-5; D may be TRBD1 or TRBD2 (5 bases each). Trimming cost V 4 bases and J 4 bases, with 9 bases left between them. The CDR3 loop spans 13 amino acids. Per germline, CDR1 KGHDR and CDR2 SFDVKD. CDR3 nucleotide sequence: TGTGCCACCAGTGAACCGGGGCTAGAGACCCAGTACTTC. Its translation is CATSEPGLETQYF.

This clonotype was recorded only once. The chain recombines TRBV10-2 with TRBJ2-3; no reliable D call. The CDR3 is 13 amino acids. Germline loops: CDR1 WSHSY, CDR2 SAAADI. With 0 bases removed from V and 2 bases from J, the gap between germline ends came to 3 bases. The CDR3, as DNA: TGCGCCAGCAGTGAGTCGGCCACAGATACGCAGTATTTT. Encoded protein: CASSESATDTQYF.

A word on this clonotype: Being one base from a much bigger clone, this may be a read error. J is TRBJ2-2 and V is TRBV29-1; D may be TRBD2 (6 bases). Germline CDR1 and CDR2: SQVTM and ANQGSEA. The germline V and J ends were trimmed by 7 bases and 4 bases, with 19 bases remaining between them. The CDR3 covers 15 residues. The CDR3 DNA reads TGCAGCGCTGCCTCCGGAGGGGTTGGCACCGGGGAGCTGTTTTTT. Protein: CSAASGGVGTGELFF.

This clonotype was recorded at least ten times. The gene calls are TRBV15 and TRBJ2-1; TRBD2 matches 13 bases. This CDR3 is built from 20 residues. Germline V gene lookup returns CDR1 LNHNV and CDR2 YYDKDF (reference sequence). The V gene end was trimmed by 0 bases and the J gene end by 8 bases; junction bases not matched to a gene: 16. As DNA, the CDR3 is TGTGCCACCAGCAGAGAAACCAGTTTAGCCGGACTAGCGGGAGCGGATGAGCAGTTCTTC. This sequence encodes CATSRETSLAGLAGADEQFF.

This clonotype came up many times. The chain combines TRBV11-2 with TRBJ1-2, with TRBD1 matching 8 bases. This CDR3 is 13 amino acids long. The V gene's germline CDR1 is SGHAT and CDR2 FQNNGV. V dropped 1 base and J dropped 8; count of bases not matched to a gene: 3. The CDR3: CASSLAGGWGYTF. CDR3 nucleotides: TGTGCCAGCAGCTTAGCAGGGGGCTGGGGCTACACCTTC. Supplemented by reference TRBV11-2 and TRBJ1-2, the full variable domain reads EAGVAQSPRYKIIEKRQSVAFWCNPISGHATLYWYQQILGQGPKLLIQFQNNGVVDDSQLPKDRFSAERLKGVDSTLKIQPAKLEDSAVYLCASSLAGGWGYTFGSGTRLTVV.

The gene calls are TRBV27 and TRBJ2-7; TRBD1 aligns across 8 bases. Looked up from germline, CDR1 is MNHEY and CDR2 is SMNVEV (reference sequence). J gave up 2 bases and V 5 bases, and 11 bases lay outside the gene matches. The CDR3 extends over 16 amino acids. The CDR3 region is CASSHYPGTGTYEQYF. The CDR3 DNA reads TGTGCCAGCAGTCACTACCCCGGGACAGGCACCTACGAGCAGTACTTC.

This clonotype showed up many times. J is TRBJ1-2 and V is TRBV4-1, with a weak D call TRBD1 (5 bases). The CDR3 runs 14 residues. CDR1 is MGHRA, CDR2 YSYEKL, per germline. V was clipped by 2 bases and J by 8 bases, with 15 bases between them. The DNA of the CDR3 is TGCGCCAGCAGCCAACAAGGAGGGGCCGGGGGCTACACCTTC. It is translated as CASSQQGGAGGYTF.

This clonotype was observed at least ten times. The chain links TRBV28 to TRBJ2-3, with 7 bases identical to TRBD2. Germline trimming cut 2 bases from V and 9 bases from J; bases unmatched to any gene: 8. CDR1 MDHEN and CDR2 SYDVKM come from the germline V gene. CDR3 length equals 14 residues. Here the CDR3 reads CASSLREELATQYF. In DNA, the CDR3 is TGTGCCAGCAGTTTACGGGAAGAACTAGCGACGCAGTATTTT.

With regard to this clonotype: One base away lies a much larger clone, so this may be a sequencing read error. CDR3: CASSDSPSGEQYF. CDR3 DNA: TGTGCCAGCAGTGACTCTCCTTCTGGCGAGCAGTACTTC. The gene calls are TRBV6-4 and TRBJ2-7, with D hard to call. CDR1 and CDR2 (germline): MRHNA, SNTAGT. The CDR3 consists of 13 residues. The V end was cut by 0 bases, the J end by 6 bases, with 9 bases between.

CDR3 in DNA: TGTGCCACCCTGGGACAGGCTAATTACAATGAGCAGTTCTTC. Protein: CATLGQANYNEQFF. V gene TRBV24-1 combines with J gene TRBJ2-1, with 8 bases that match TRBD1. The CDR3 is made up of 14 amino acids. Germline lookup yields CDR1 KGHDR and CDR2 SFDVKD. Trimming removed 9 bases from V and 4 bases from J; junction bases left unmatched: 7.

This clonotype was seen more than once but under ten times. The V call is TRBV7-2, the J call TRBJ2-7; 8 positions agree with TRBD2. CDR3 length: 16 amino acids. Trimming removed 6 bases from V and 4 bases from J; junction bases left unmatched: 14. Germline CDR1 and CDR2: SGHTA and FQGNSA. Here the CDR3 DNA reads TGTGCCAGCAGTGGGGTTGCGGCGGGGGGAGGTTACGAGCAGTACTTC. It encodes CASSGVAAGGGYEQYF.

This clonotype was counted once. V is TRBV29-1 and J is TRBJ1-2; D is ambiguous. CDR1 and CDR2 from the germline V gene are SQVTM and ANQGSEA. The CDR3 extends over 12 amino acids. V lost 3 bases and J lost 7, with 12 bases in between. Written as DNA, the CDR3 is TGCAGCGTTGAGGGTAGTGGAGGTGGCTACACCTTC. Encoded protein: CSVEGSGGGYTF.

This clonotype appeared many times. The chain uses TRBV18 and TRBJ1-5; D may be TRBD1 (6 bases). Germline-derived CDR1 and CDR2 are KGHSH and LQKENI. CDR3 size: 17 residues. V was trimmed by 2 bases and J by 7 bases, leaving 21 bases between them. The CDR3 DNA reads as TGTGCCAGCTCACCAGCCCCCATATCACAGGGCTCCCAGCCCCAGCATTTT. Protein sequence: CASSPAPISQGSQPQHF.

The chain recombines TRBV10-3 with TRBJ1-3; weak D call: TRBD1 (6 bases). V was trimmed by 6 bases and J by 4 bases, leaving 22 bases between them. CDR3 length: 17 residues. Germline values: CDR1 ENHRY, CDR2 SYGVKD. This chain's CDR3 is CAIRPTGTIFEGNTIYF. DNA for the CDR3: TGTGCCATCAGACCGACAGGAACCATTTTTGAAGGAAACACCATATATTTT.

In this sample, this clonotype turned up many times. The J gene is TRBJ2-4, the V gene TRBV11-2; 9 bases line up with TRBD1. The trim removed 5 bases at V and 8 bases at J, leaving 4 bases unmatched. Per the germline V gene, CDR1 is SGHAT and CDR2 is FQNNGV. The CDR3 extends over 13 amino acids. CDR3 residues: CASSPGQGDIQYF. The CDR3 nucleotides are TGTGCCAGCAGCCCGGGACAGGGTGACATTCAGTACTTC.

This clonotype has ten or more counts. This chain uses TRBV2 with TRBJ2-7; no reliable D call. Trimming took 2 bases from V and 1 from J, leaving 9 bases between them. CDR1 and CDR2 (germline): SNHLY, FYNNEI. The CDR3 length is 14 residues. This CDR3 reads CASSENAVSYEQYF. CDR3 coding DNA: TGTGCCAGCAGTGAAAACGCAGTTTCCTACGAGCAGTACTTC.